These T cell receptor beta chains were read from a single sample in a study of blood T cell repertoires in COVID-19. Only in-frame clones appear in the TCRdb table, and some are missing; sequencing was by immunoSEQ multiplex PCR. The repertoire holds about 190,000 clones, approximately 79% seen once, with around 12% in the top ten. Source material: peripheral blood. The receptors shown here come from a woman in her fifties or sixties with acute or convalescent COVID-19. CDR3s include the opening cysteine and the closing phenylalanine or tryptophan. Fields, in order: D gene, J gene, V gene, clone size, CDR3 length, CDR3 DNA, CDR3 protein. D genes are given only for firm matches. The size entry is marked missing in some rows and otherwise reads once, few, many or a size class.

D gene: TRBD1; J gene: TRBJ1-3; V gene: TRBV7-6; clone size: .; CDR3 length: 15; CDR3 DNA: TGTGCCAGCAGCTCGTGGGACAGCTCTGGAAACACCATATATTTT; CDR3 protein: CASSSWDSSGNTIYF
D gene: .; J gene: TRBJ1-4; V gene: TRBV12-3/TRBV12-4; clone size: .; CDR3 length: 11; CDR3 DNA: TGTGCCAGCAGTTTCGACGGGAAACTGTTTTTT; CDR3 protein: CASSFDGKLFF
D gene: .; J gene: TRBJ1-6; V gene: TRBV7-9; clone size: once; CDR3 length: 15; CDR3 DNA: TGTGCCAGCAGCTTAGACCTGGGAGGAAGTTCACCCCTCCACTTT; CDR3 protein: CASSLDLGGSSPLHF
D gene: TRBD2; J gene: TRBJ2-7; V gene: TRBV20-1; clone size: few; CDR3 length: 11; CDR3 DNA: TGCAGTGCCGCGGGGGCCTACGAGCAGTACTTC; CDR3 protein: CSAAGAYEQYF
D gene: .; J gene: TRBJ1-1; V gene: TRBV5-1; clone size: .; CDR3 length: 13; CDR3 DNA: TGCGCCAGCAGCGTGACAGGGAACACTGAAGCTTTCTTT; CDR3 protein: CASSVTGNTEAFF
D gene: TRBD1; J gene: TRBJ1-2; V gene: TRBV30; clone size: .; CDR3 length: 13; CDR3 DNA: TGTGCCTGGAGCCGGGACAGGGTAGGGGGCTACACCTTC; CDR3 protein: CAWSRDRVGGYTF
D gene: .; J gene: TRBJ1-1; V gene: TRBV19; clone size: .; CDR3 length: 14; CDR3 DNA: TGTGCCAGTAGGACAGACCAGATAAACACTGAAGCTTTCTTT; CDR3 protein: CASRTDQINTEAFF
D gene: .; J gene: TRBJ2-7; V gene: TRBV10-1; clone size: few; CDR3 length: 15; CDR3 DNA: TGCGCCCGTCGTTCAAAACAGGAATTTTCCTACGAGCAGTACTTC; CDR3 protein: CARRSKQEFSYEQYF
D gene: .; J gene: TRBJ1-1; V gene: TRBV12-5; clone size: .; CDR3 length: 12; CDR3 DNA: TGTGCTAGTGGTTTGCCTCACACTGAAGCTTTCTTT; CDR3 protein: CASGLPHTEAFF
D gene: .; J gene: TRBJ1-1; V gene: TRBV7-9; clone size: .; CDR3 length: 16; CDR3 DNA: TGTGCCAGCAGCATTATCAGGGCACACCTGAACACTGAAGCTTTCTTT; CDR3 protein: CASSIIRAHLNTEAFF
D gene: .; J gene: TRBJ1-4; V gene: TRBV27; clone size: .; CDR3 length: 14; CDR3 DNA: TGTGCCAGCTCCCGAAACAGCCAGAATGAAAAACTGTTTTTT; CDR3 protein: CASSRNSQNEKLFF
D gene: TRBD1; J gene: TRBJ1-2; V gene: TRBV7-8; clone size: .; CDR3 length: 20; CDR3 DNA: TGTGCCAGCAGCTCCTCCGGGACAGCTTTAAAGGGGACTCAGGAATATGGCTACACCTTC; CDR3 protein: CASSSSGTALKGTQEYGYTF
D gene: .; J gene: TRBJ2-2; V gene: TRBV24-1; clone size: .; CDR3 length: 14; CDR3 DNA: TGTGCCACCACGAACAGACAGAACACCGGGGAGCTGTTTTTT; CDR3 protein: CATTNRQNTGELFF
D gene: TRBD2; J gene: TRBJ2-3; V gene: TRBV11-2; clone size: .; CDR3 length: 15; CDR3 DNA: TGTGCCAGCAGCTCTAGCGGGGGGGCCCCAGATACGCAGTATTTT; CDR3 protein: CASSSSGGAPDTQYF
D gene: .; J gene: TRBJ2-1; V gene: TRBV29-1; clone size: .; CDR3 length: 12; CDR3 DNA: TGCAGCCACCGGAGGCTGATCAATGAGCAGTTCTTC; CDR3 protein: CSHRRLINEQFF
D gene: .; J gene: TRBJ2-6; V gene: TRBV30; clone size: .; CDR3 length: 17; CDR3 DNA: TGTGCCTGGAGTGAAGGGGACACCTCCTTTGGGGCCAACGTCCTGACTTTC; CDR3 protein: CAWSEGDTSFGANVLTF
D gene: TRBD1; J gene: TRBJ2-2; V gene: TRBV2; clone size: .; CDR3 length: 16; CDR3 DNA: TGTGCCAGCAGCCGACAGGGGGCCCTCCAGTCCGGGGAGCTGTTTTTT; CDR3 protein: CASSRQGALQSGELFF